This TCR beta chain stems from a study of blood T cell repertoires in COVID-19. In the study overall: COVID-19 samples from acute and convalescent phases originated in the United States, Italy and Spain. Sources were T cells, B-cell-depleted T cells, or PBMCs; the material itself was cDNA or gDNA.

Between the trimmed V and J ends, which lost 1 base and 14 bases, there was a span of 12 bases. Looked up from germline, CDR1 is SGHVS and CDR2 is FNYEAQ. This CDR3 is 12 amino acids long. Authors' processing steps: For nucleated cells, counts were estimated from reference gene primer amplification. Some clones are missing from TCRdb's copy, which holds only in-frame ones; the method was immunoSEQ multiplex PCR. That table supplies the V and J calls and clone size; D and trimming were determined from the DNA. The sample holds about 140,000 clones, about 90% seen once. Sequences were obtained from peripheral blood. The source is a woman aged 45-60 years with acute or convalescent COVID-19. The chain employs TRBV7-6 and TRBJ2-1; D may be TRBD1 (6 bases). The CDR3 sequence is CASSLGGQGEFF. The DNA of the CDR3 is TGTGCCAGCAGCTTAGGGGGGCAGGGCGAGTTCTTC.